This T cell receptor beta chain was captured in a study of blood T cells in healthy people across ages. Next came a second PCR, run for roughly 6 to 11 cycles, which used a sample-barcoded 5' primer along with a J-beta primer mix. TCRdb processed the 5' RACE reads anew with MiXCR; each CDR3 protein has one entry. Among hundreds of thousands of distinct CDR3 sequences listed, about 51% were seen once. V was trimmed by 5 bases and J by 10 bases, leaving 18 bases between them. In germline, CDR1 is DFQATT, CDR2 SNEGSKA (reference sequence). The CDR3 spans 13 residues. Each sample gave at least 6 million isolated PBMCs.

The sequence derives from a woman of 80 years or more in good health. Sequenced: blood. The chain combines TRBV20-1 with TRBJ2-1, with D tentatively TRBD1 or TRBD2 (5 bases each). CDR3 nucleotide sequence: TGCAGTGCTTCGGGACCGGTAAGAAAGGAGCAGTTCTTC. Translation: CSASGPVRKEQFF.